Listed below are T cell receptor beta chains from one sample, sequenced in a study of T-cell reconstitution after alpha-beta-depleted transplantation in children. Using its own MiXCR run on the PCR reads, TCRdb lists one record per CDR3 protein. The sample has approximately 220,000 distinct CDR3 sequences, around a sixth seen once. The sample was PBMCs, mostly from graft donor cells, taken 360 days after TCRalphabeta/CD19-depleted stem cell transplant. The receptors here all came from a male patient aged 2-10 years who had a stem cell transplant for acute lymphoblastic leukemia, so the T cells may come from the graft donor. The CDR3 runs from the conserved cysteine through the conserved F or W. D genes are given only for firm matches. The size field is filled for only some rows; it gives once, few, many or a size class.

>.|TRBV7-8|TRBJ2-2|.
CASSLRESGELFF
TGTGCCAGCTCCCTCAGGGAGAGCGGGGAGCTGTTTTTT
>TRBD1|TRBV20-1|TRBJ1-2|few
CSARLRTGIDYGYTF
TGCAGTGCCAGACTCCGGACAGGGATTGACTATGGCTACACCTTC
>.|TRBV27|TRBJ2-1|few
CASSLRRGFRTYNEQFF
TGTGCCAGCAGTTTACGAAGGGGTTTCCGAACCTACAATGAGCAGTTCTTC
>.|TRBV20-1|TRBJ2-7|.
CSVGRTYEQYF
TGCAGTGTCGGACGAACCTACGAGCAGTACTTC
>.|TRBV4-1|TRBJ2-7|few
CASSQGLRTSNSYEQYF
TGCGCCAGCAGCCAAGGGTTGCGGACTTCTAACTCCTACGAGCAGTACTTC
>TRBD1|TRBV15|TRBJ2-5|.
CATSRRQGRETQYF
TGTGCCACCAGCAGAAGACAGGGCCGGGAGACCCAGTACTTC
>TRBD2|TRBV3-1|TRBJ2-7|many
CASSHEGTSWHEQYF
TGTGCCAGCAGCCATGAGGGGACTAGTTGGCACGAGCAGTACTTC
>.|TRBV29-1|TRBJ2-2|few
CSAGPGGNTGELFF
TGCAGCGCCGGCCCGGGCGGTAACACCGGGGAGCTGTTTTTT
>.|TRBV7-8|TRBJ1-5|.
CASSEAFSNQPQHF
TGTGCCAGCAGCGAAGCTTTTAGCAATCAGCCCCAGCATTTT
>.|TRBV2|TRBJ2-1|few
CASSAGSPPNEQFF
TGTGCCAGCAGTGCAGGCTCACCCCCCAATGAGCAGTTCTTC
>.|TRBV24-1|TRBJ2-6|many
CATSGAGANVLTF
TGTGCCACGAGTGGGGCCGGGGCCAACGTCCTGACTTTC
>.|TRBV15|TRBJ2-7|few
CATSRDPDGGEQYF
TGTGCCACCAGCAGAGATCCGGATGGAGGGGAGCAGTACTTC
>.|TRBV12-3/TRBV12-4|TRBJ2-5|few
CASSFRLGETQYF
TGTGCCAGCAGTTTTCGGCTGGGGGAGACCCAGTACTTC
>.|TRBV10-3|TRBJ2-2|.
CAIPVGYSANTGELFF
TGTGCCATCCCCGTTGGGTACAGCGCGAACACCGGGGAGCTGTTTTTT
>.|TRBV5-1|TRBJ2-6|many
CASSLAISGANVLTF
TGCGCCAGCAGCTTGGCCATCTCTGGGGCCAACGTCCTGACTTTC
>TRBD1|TRBV12-3/TRBV12-4|TRBJ1-1|.
CASSLTAGGNTEAFF
TGTGCCAGCAGTTTGACGGCAGGGGGGAACACTGAAGCTTTCTTT
>.|TRBV7-6|TRBJ2-7|.
CASSLEYPSYEQYF
TGTGCCAGCAGCTTAGAGTATCCCTCCTACGAGCAGTACTTC
>.|TRBV12-3/TRBV12-4|TRBJ2-5|few
CASRSTIQETQYF
TGTGCCAGCAGATCGACTATCCAAGAGACCCAGTACTTC
>.|TRBV10-1|TRBJ2-7|.
CASSDRGRTYEQYF
TGCGCCAGCAGTGACAGGGGCCGAACCTACGAGCAGTACTTC
>.|TRBV30|TRBJ2-2|.
CRGEEPNTGELFF
TGTCGGGGCGAGGAGCCGAACACCGGGGAGCTGTTTTTT
>.|TRBV15|TRBJ2-5|.
CATSRDTGIETQYF
TGTGCCACCAGCAGAGATACAGGGATCGAGACCCAGTACTTC
>.|TRBV10-3|TRBJ1-1|few
CAINNAPTGNTEAFF
TGTGCCATCAATAACGCGCCGACAGGGAACACTGAAGCTTTCTTT
>TRBD1|TRBV7-2|TRBJ1-5|.
CASSLDGQGIEPQHF
TGTGCCAGCAGCTTAGATGGACAGGGCATCGAGCCCCAGCATTTT
>.|TRBV5-1|TRBJ1-2|.
CASSVGPRGHYGYTF
TGCGCCAGCAGCGTCGGACCCAGGGGCCATTATGGCTACACCTTC
>.|TRBV5-1|TRBJ1-1|.
CASSLGRGRRNTEAFF
TGCGCCAGCAGCTTGGGCAGGGGACGGAGAAACACTGAAGCTTTCTTT
>.|TRBV9|TRBJ2-4|many
CASSLEATENIQYF
TGTGCCAGCAGCCTGGAGGCCACTGAAAACATTCAGTACTTC
>TRBD1|TRBV11-1|TRBJ2-4|.
CASSLGWGTGGRLRSPAKNIQYF
TGTGCCAGCAGCTTAGGCTGGGGGACAGGGGGTAGGTTGAGGAGTCCAGCCAAAAACATTCAGTACTTC
>.|TRBV2|TRBJ2-1|.
CASKRLEDNEQFF
TGTGCCAGCAAAAGGCTTGAGGACAATGAGCAGTTCTTC
>.|TRBV7-2|TRBJ2-3|few
CASDRDTQYF
TGTGCCAGCGATCGCGATACGCAGTATTTT
>.|TRBV29-1|TRBJ2-1|few
CSVEGTKYSYNEQFF
TGCAGCGTTGAAGGGACTAAGTACTCCTACAATGAGCAGTTCTTC
>.|TRBV4-3|TRBJ1-2|few
CASSQDLVWAKDYGYTF
TGCGCCAGCAGCCAAGATCTGGTGTGGGCTAAGGACTATGGCTACACCTTC
>.|TRBV27|TRBJ2-7|many
CASSSGGPYEQYF
TGTGCCAGCAGTTCCGGGGGCCCTTACGAGCAGTACTTC
>.|TRBV23-1|TRBJ1-2|.
CASSDLNYGYTF
TGCGCCAGCAGTGACCTAAACTATGGCTACACCTTC
>.|TRBV25-1|TRBJ2-2|few
CASSAPEGGTGELFF
TGTGCCAGCAGTGCTCCGGAGGGGGGTACCGGGGAGCTGTTTTTT
>TRBD2|TRBV29-1|TRBJ2-2|few
CSARLAVNTGELFF
TGCAGCGCAAGACTAGCGGTTAACACCGGGGAGCTGTTTTTT
>TRBD2|TRBV5-5|TRBJ2-7|.
CASSSSGVGYEQYF
TGTGCCAGCAGCTCTAGCGGGGTCGGATACGAGCAGTACTTC
>.|TRBV6-1|TRBJ2-6|few
CASSSGGANVLTF
TGTGCCAGCAGCTCCGGGGGGGCCAACGTCCTGACTTTC
>.|TRBV19|TRBJ2-7|.
CASGGWGEEQYF
TGTGCCAGCGGCGGATGGGGGGAGGAGCAGTACTTC
>.|TRBV7-8|TRBJ2-7|few
CASTHEGVSSYEQYF
TGTGCCAGCACTCACGAGGGGGTTTCGTCCTACGAGCAGTACTTC
>.|TRBV5-1|TRBJ1-3|.
CASSRPGTSGNTIYF
TGCGCCAGCAGCCGGCCCGGGACCTCCGGAAACACCATATATTTT
>TRBD1|TRBV7-9|TRBJ1-1|.
CASSARQGAAEAFF
TGTGCCAGCAGCGCCAGACAGGGGGCGGCTGAAGCTTTCTTT
>.|TRBV7-7|TRBJ2-3|.
CASSARPPDTQYF
TGTGCCAGCAGCGCGCGTCCACCAGATACGCAGTATTTT
>TRBD1|TRBV10-3|TRBJ1-2|.
CAIIGQGLANYGYTF
TGTGCCATCATAGGACAGGGGCTAGCTAACTATGGCTACACCTTC
>TRBD2|TRBV20-1|TRBJ2-3|.
CSARVRLAVIPDTQYF
TGCAGTGCTAGAGTACGACTAGCCGTGATACCAGATACGCAGTATTTT
>.|TRBV9|TRBJ2-7|few
CASSVADRTYEQYF
TGTGCCAGCAGCGTAGCTGACAGAACCTACGAGCAGTACTTC
>.|TRBV27|TRBJ1-5|few
CASSSDIRNQPQHF
TGTGCCAGCAGTTCGGACATTCGTAATCAGCCCCAGCATTTT
>.|TRBV10-3|TRBJ2-7|many
CAISDIRPEQYF
TGTGCCATCAGTGATATTCGGCCCGAGCAGTACTTC
>.|TRBV20-1|TRBJ2-5|few
CSASVGHKPETQYF
TGCAGTGCTTCGGTGGGACACAAGCCGGAGACCCAGTACTTC